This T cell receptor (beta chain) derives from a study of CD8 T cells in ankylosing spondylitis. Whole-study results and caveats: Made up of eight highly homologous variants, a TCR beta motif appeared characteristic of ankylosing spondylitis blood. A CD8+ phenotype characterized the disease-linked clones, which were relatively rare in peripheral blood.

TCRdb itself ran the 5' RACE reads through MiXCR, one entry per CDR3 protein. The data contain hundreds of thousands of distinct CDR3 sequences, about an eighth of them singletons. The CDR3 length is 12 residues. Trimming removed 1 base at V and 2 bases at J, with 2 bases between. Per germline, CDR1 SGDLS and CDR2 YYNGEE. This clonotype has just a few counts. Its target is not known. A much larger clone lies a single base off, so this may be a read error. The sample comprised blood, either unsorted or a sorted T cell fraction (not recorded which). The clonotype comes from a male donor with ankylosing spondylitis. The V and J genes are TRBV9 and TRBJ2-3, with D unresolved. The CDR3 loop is CASSVNTDTQYF. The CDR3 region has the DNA TGTGCCAGCAGCGTAAACACAGATACGCAGTATTTT.